The 3 T cell receptor beta chains reported below all come from one sample, sequenced in a study of blood T cell repertoires in COVID-19. Sequencing used immunoSEQ multiplex PCR; TCRdb keeps in-frame clones, though not all of them. The sample has approximately 240,000 clones; approximately 80% are singletons. Material: peripheral blood. The receptor set was obtained from a woman aged 40-49 years who had recovered from COVID-19.

This chain joins TRBV18 and TRBJ1-2, with D possibly TRBD1 on 6 matching bases. Trimming pared 5 bases from V and 2 bases from J, leaving 12 bases between. The CDR3 consists of 14 residues. Germline V lookup: CDR1 KGHSH, CDR2 LQKENI. The CDR3 is CASSTDSYNYGYTF. The CDR3 nucleotides are TGTGCCAGCTCAACGGACAGTTACAACTATGGCTACACCTTC.

The V and J genes are TRBV5-8 and TRBJ1-6; 8 nucleotides agree with TRBD1. Unmatched junction bases numbered 4, after V lost 1 base and J lost 7 bases. CDR1 and CDR2 from the germline V gene are SGHTS and YDEGEE. This CDR3 region has 15 residues. The CDR3 DNA follows: TGTGCCAGCAGCTTGCAGGGGGCGGAAAATTCACCCCTCCACTTT. Translating gives CASSLQGAENSPLHF.

The chain carries TRBV12-5 and TRBJ1-6, with 7 bases fitting TRBD1. The CDR3 is 15 residues long. Germline V gene lookup returns CDR1 LGHNT and CDR2 FRNRAP. V was pared by 4 bases and J by 7 bases, with 7 bases of the junction left unmatched. The CDR3 bases are TGTGCTAGTGGTTCAGGGGGAGGCGAAAATTCACCCCTCCACTTT. It yields the protein CASGSGGGENSPLHF.